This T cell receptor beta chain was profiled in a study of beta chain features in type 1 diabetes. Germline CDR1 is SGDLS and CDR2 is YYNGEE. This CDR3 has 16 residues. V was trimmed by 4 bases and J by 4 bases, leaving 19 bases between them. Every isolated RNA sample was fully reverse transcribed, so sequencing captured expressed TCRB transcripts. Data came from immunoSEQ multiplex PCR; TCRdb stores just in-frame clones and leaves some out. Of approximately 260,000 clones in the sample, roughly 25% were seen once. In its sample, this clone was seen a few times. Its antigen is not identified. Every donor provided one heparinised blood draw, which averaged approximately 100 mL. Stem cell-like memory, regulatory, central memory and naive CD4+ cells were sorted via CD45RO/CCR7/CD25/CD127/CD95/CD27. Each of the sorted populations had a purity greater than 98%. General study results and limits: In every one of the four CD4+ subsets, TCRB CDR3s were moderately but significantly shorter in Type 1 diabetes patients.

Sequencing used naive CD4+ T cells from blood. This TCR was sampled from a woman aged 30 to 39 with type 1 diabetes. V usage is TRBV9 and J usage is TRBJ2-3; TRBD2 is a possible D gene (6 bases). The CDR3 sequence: CASSPSGAGYSDTQYF. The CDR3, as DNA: TGTGCCAGCAGCCCCAGCGGAGCGGGTTATTCAGATACGCAGTATTTT.